This TCR beta chain was found in a study of response to subunit inactivated influenza vaccine. Study-wide results and caveats: Researchers suggested that each seasonal influenza vaccination recruits few new T cells.

TCRdb passed the RT-PCR reads through MiXCR, listing each CDR3 protein once. This table has 450,000 to 500,000 distinct CDR3 sequences, approximately 11% appearing once. This CDR3 is built from 15 residues. Germline values: CDR1 MNHNS, CDR2 SASEGT. J was trimmed by 5 bases and V by 5 bases; bases with no gene match: 3. At least ten counts were recorded for this clonotype. Its target is not known. This TCR derives from a man aged 50 to 59 who received an inactivated influenza vaccine. The source was PBMCs from blood, collected about 40 days after vaccination. The chain links TRBV6-1 to TRBJ2-1, with 13 nucleotides matching TRBD2. The CDR3 DNA reads TGTGCCAGCAGTCCAGGACTAGCGGGGGACAATGAGCAGTTCTTC. Translated, it gives CASSPGLAGDNEQFF.